This TCR beta chain was observed in a study of T cells after yellow fever vaccination. The authors made TCR cDNA by 5'RACE template switching, adding a universal primer site and UMIs. TCRdb fed the 5' RACE reads into MiXCR, producing one record per CDR3 protein. The sample lists just under 600,000 distinct CDR3 sequences, roughly 12% seen once, with over 11% in the top ten. The length of the CDR3 is 15 residues. J gave up 2 bases and V 3 bases, and 2 bases lay outside the gene matches. Per germline, CDR1 KGHDR and CDR2 SFDVKD. For this clonotype: Its antigen is currently unknown.

Study-level findings and limits: The secondary response peaked faster, at day 5 versus 15, but was weaker.

The TCR sequence derives from a man aged 25 to 45 who received the YFV17D yellow fever vaccine. Sequencing used PBMCs, obtained on the day of the yellow fever booster vaccination. The V gene is TRBV24-1, the J gene TRBJ1-3, with 8 bases aligning to TRBD1. CDR3: CATSDGQGAGNTIYF. The CDR3 DNA reads TGTGCCACCAGTGATGGACAGGGTGCTGGAAACACCATATATTTT.